Listed here is a single TCR beta chain. The germline V gene has CDR1 SGHRS and CDR2 YFSETQ. The CDR3 is 17 residues long. Trimming removed 3 bases from V and 0 bases from J; junction bases left unmatched: 6. The data are from a study of control samples from healthy donors and cancer patients. Sequenced by immunoSEQ multiplex PCR; TCRdb stores in-frame clones only, minus some. Of tens of thousands of clones in the sample, about nine tenths were seen once. Material: blood. The TCR sequence derives from a man aged 30 to 45 in good health. This rearrangement joins TRBV5-1 to TRBJ2-3, with TRBD2 identical over 11 bases. The CDR3 DNA reads TGCGCCAGCAGCTCCCATAGCGGGAGGGCTAGCACAGATACGCAGTATTTT. This codes for CASSSHSGRASTDTQYF.